The 25 T cell receptor beta chains presented below share a single source sample, sequenced in a study of multiple sclerosis patients with progressive multifocal leukoencephalopathy. The time point is: time of PML onset. Method: immunoSEQ multiplex PCR; TCRdb's copy keeps in-frame clones and lacks some. The profile shows approximately 31,000 clones, more than 75% of them singletons. Material: PBMCs, obtained from a patient treated with natalizumab. The receptor set was obtained from a human donor with progressive multifocal leukoencephalopathy.

The rearrangement joins TRBV5-6 to TRBJ1-3; no definite D call. CDR1 is SGHDT and CDR2 is YYEEEE in the germline V gene. The ends were cut back, 0 bases at V and 0 bases at J, with 7 bases in the middle. The CDR3 runs 15 residues. The CDR3 loop is CASSLEGPSGNTIYF. In nucleotides, the CDR3 is TGTGCCAGCAGCTTGGAGGGCCCCTCTGGAAACACCATATATTTT.

The chain couples TRBV5-4 to TRBJ2-7; D is perhaps TRBD2 (6 bases). The CDR3 consists of 15 residues. The ends were cut back, 2 bases at V and 1 base at J, with 13 bases in the middle. Germline V gene lookup returns CDR1 SGHNT and CDR2 YYREEE (reference sequence). The CDR3 bases are TGTGCCAGCAGCTTTTGGGGAGGAGGTTCCTACGAGCAGTACTTC. It encodes CASSFWGGGSYEQYF. The full variable domain, completed using reference TRBV5-4 and TRBJ2-7, is ETGVTQSPTHLIKTRGQQVTLRCSSQSGHNTVSWYQQALGQGPQFIFQYYREEENGRGNFPPRFSGLQFPNYSSELNVNALELDDSALYLCASSFWGGGSYEQYFGPGTRLTVT.

The gene calls are TRBV5-8 and TRBJ2-3, with TRBD2 as a possible D gene (5 bases). V was shortened by 7 bases and J by 3 bases, with 12 bases between the two germline ends. Germline CDR1 SGHTS, CDR2 YDEGEE. The CDR3 runs to 13 residues. The CDR3 DNA reads as TGTGCCAGCGGCACTAGAGCGACAGATACGCAGTATTTT. The encoded protein is CASGTRATDTQYF.

The gene calls are TRBV2 and TRBJ1-5, with no clear D. Trimming removed 2 bases at V and 9 bases at J, with 11 bases between. The CDR3 contains 13 residues. Germline CDR1 reads SNHLY; CDR2 reads FYNNEI. The CDR3 reads CASSEQTLGPQHF. DNA of the CDR3: TGTGCCAGCAGTGAACAAACACTTGGGCCCCAGCATTTT.

The chain combines TRBV5-1 with TRBJ2-7; perhaps TRBD2 as D (6 bases). Trimming left V 4 bases short and J 1 base short, with 15 bases between. This CDR3 spans 15 amino acids. Germline CDR1 is SGHRS and CDR2 is YFSETQ. For the CDR3, the DNA is TGCGCCAGCAGCCAGAACCCCGGGACTTCCTACGAGCAGTACTTC. Translation gives CASSQNPGTSYEQYF.

This clone was detected once. The chain employs TRBV10-3 and TRBJ1-5; 7 bases are a match to TRBD1. Germline V CDR1 and CDR2: ENHRY, SYGVKD. V was pared by 6 bases and J by 4 bases, with 3 bases of the junction left unmatched. CDR3 length: 13 amino acids. CDR3 loop: CAIRMTGNQPQHF. The DNA for the CDR3 is TGTGCCATCAGAATGACAGGGAATCAGCCCCAGCATTTT.

This chain uses TRBV12-5 with TRBJ2-5, with TRBD1 as a possible D gene (7 bases). The V gene's germline CDR1 is LGHNT and CDR2 FRNRAP. This CDR3 region has 15 residues. V dropped 4 bases and J dropped 2 bases, with 14 bases sitting between them. CDR3 sequence: CASGSLQGRQETQYF. The CDR3 region has the DNA TGTGCTAGTGGTTCCTTACAGGGGAGGCAAGAGACCCAGTACTTC.

J is TRBJ1-6 and V is TRBV21-1; TRBD1, the table's D call, lacks a check against the DNA. TRBV21-1 corresponds to a pseudogene. The CDR3 has 18 amino acids. Here the CDR3 reads CASSFLSGPQGNNSPLHF. CDR3 sequence (DNA): TGTGCCAGCAGCTTCCTATCCGGGCCCCAGGGGAATAATTCACCCCTCCACTTT.

V gene TRBV18 combines with J gene TRBJ1-1; D is ambiguous. CDR3 length: 14 amino acids. Trimming removed 2 bases from V and 6 bases from J, with 13 bases in between. The germline gives CDR1 KGHSH, CDR2 LQKENI. The DNA of the CDR3 is TGTGCCAGCTCACCAATCGGCCAGGCTGCTGAAGCTTTCTTT. Its translation: CASSPIGQAAEAFF.

The V gene is TRBV9, the J gene TRBJ1-3; 7 bases are shared with TRBD1. The germline gives CDR1 SGDLS, CDR2 YYNGEE. The ends lost 3 bases at V and 2 bases at J; junction bases unmatched: 5. The CDR3 covers 15 residues. Here the CDR3 DNA reads TGTGCCAGCAGCGCCCAGACAGGGCCTGGAAACACCATATATTTT. Translating it yields CASSAQTGPGNTIYF.

The genes are TRBV18 and TRBJ2-2; D perhaps matches TRBD1 (5 bases). This CDR3 contains 16 residues. Trimming shortened V by 4 bases and J by 6 bases, and 18 bases separated the two germline ends. Germline V gene sequence: CDR1 KGHSH, CDR2 LQKENI. This CDR3 reads CASSQSQGWSPGELFF. Here the CDR3 DNA reads TGTGCCAGCTCACAGAGTCAGGGTTGGAGCCCCGGGGAGCTGTTTTTT.

J is TRBJ1-2 and V is TRBV7-2; the match to TRBD1 covers 7 bases. The CDR3 runs to 16 residues. CDR1 and CDR2 from the germline V gene are SGHTA and FQGNSA. The trim removed 2 bases at V and 0 bases at J, leaving 6 bases unmatched. DNA of the CDR3: TGTGCCAGCAGCTTATACGGAGGGGGCCCTAACTATGGCTACACCTTC. It codes for CASSLYGGGPNYGYTF.

The chain uses TRBV27 and TRBJ2-1; D tentatively reads TRBD1 or TRBD2 (6 bases each). The CDR3 extends over 18 amino acids. Germline lookup yields CDR1 MNHEY and CDR2 SMNVEV (reference sequence). V was cut by 9 bases and J by 7 bases, with 31 bases left in between. The chain's CDR3 is CASQFIPIGGIVGNEQFF. Here the CDR3 DNA reads TGTGCCAGTCAGTTTATCCCGATAGGGGGGATCGTCGGGAATGAGCAGTTCTTC.

CDR3 sequence: CASSRTRTAAYEQYF. CDR3 sequence (DNA): TGTGCCAGCTCACGTACGCGGACAGCGGCCTACGAGCAGTACTTC. The rearrangement uses TRBV18 and TRBJ2-5, with a weak D call TRBD1 (6 bases). The DNA end lines up better with TRBJ2-7; the J call may be wrong. This CDR3 spans 15 amino acids. The V gene's germline CDR1 is KGHSH and CDR2 LQKENI.

The chain employs TRBV6-5 and TRBJ2-7; a possible D gene is TRBD2 (5 bases). Germline CDR1 and CDR2: MNHEY and SVGAGI. The CDR3 is made up of 14 amino acids. V was shortened by 6 bases and J by 7 bases, with 19 bases between the two germline ends. Here the CDR3 DNA reads TGTGCCAGCAGCCGCCGGAGAGGGTCGGGTGAGCAGTACTTC. It encodes CASSRRRGSGEQYF.

CDR3 DNA: TGTGCCAGCAGCTTAAACAATGAGCAGTTCTTC. Translation gives CASSLNNEQFF. V usage is TRBV11-3 and J usage is TRBJ2-1; D gene ambiguous. Germline-derived CDR1 and CDR2 are SGHNT and YENEEA. The CDR3 loop spans 11 amino acids. Deletions cut 2 bases from V and 5 bases from J, with 1 base between.

The chain uses TRBV6-6 and TRBJ1-5; perhaps TRBD1 as D (5 bases). Germline V gene data show CDR1 as MNHNY and CDR2 as SVGAGI (reference sequence). The CDR3 extends over 15 amino acids. Trimming left V 5 bases short and J 3 bases short, with 14 bases between. As DNA, the CDR3 is TGTGCCAGCAGTGTCTTCGGACACTCCAATCAGCCCCAGCATTTT. It encodes CASSVFGHSNQPQHF.

This rearrangement joins TRBV6-1 to TRBJ2-1; 11 bases agree with TRBD2. The germline gives CDR1 MNHNS, CDR2 SASEGT. Trimming removed 1 base from V and 1 base from J; junction bases left unmatched: 12. The CDR3 is made up of 20 amino acids. The CDR3 DNA is TGTGCCAGCAGTGAAGAGAGGCTAGCGGGAGGAGTATGGTCCTACAATGAGCAGTTCTTC. Protein sequence: CASSEERLAGGVWSYNEQFF.

V usage is TRBV7-8 and J usage is TRBJ2-5; 8 nucleotides line up with TRBD2. CDR1 and CDR2 from the germline V gene are SGHVS and FQNEAQ. The CDR3 has 17 residues. Trimming removed 1 base from V and 11 bases from J; junction bases left unmatched: 18. The CDR3 loop is CASSLGVAGFRALEQYF. DNA of the CDR3: TGTGCCAGCAGCTTAGGGGTAGCGGGATTCCGAGCCCTAGAGCAGTACTTC.

The CDR3 region is CASSAGQGHYEQYF. The CDR3 nucleotides read TGTGCCAGCAGCGCCGGACAGGGCCATTACGAGCAGTACTTC. The chain couples TRBV7-9 to TRBJ2-7; TRBD1 agrees at 8 bases. CDR3 size: 14 residues. Germline-derived CDR1 and CDR2 are SEHNR and FQNEAQ (reference sequence). V lost 5 bases, J lost 4 bases, and 7 bases stayed unmatched.

This clone was seen a handful of times. This sequence joins TRBV7-9 and TRBJ2-7, with 8 bases matching TRBD1. The V and J ends lost 10 bases and 2 bases, in that order; junction bases with no gene match: 7. The CDR3 runs to 13 residues. CDR1 is SEHNR and CDR2 is FQNEAQ in the germline V gene (reference sequence). DNA of the CDR3: TGTGCCACCAGGGGGCCAGACGCCTACGAGCAGTACTTC. Translated, it gives CATRGPDAYEQYF.

This chain connects TRBV9 to TRBJ2-7, with TRBD2 matching over 9 bases. V shed 3 bases and J 3 bases; nucleotides not matched to a gene: 4. Germline V gene lookup returns CDR1 SGDLS and CDR2 YYNGEE. The CDR3 sequence is 14 residues long. Here the CDR3 DNA reads TGTGCCAGCAGCGCAGGGACTAGCAGCTACGAGCAGTACTTC. Protein product: CASSAGTSSYEQYF.

The chain employs TRBV2 and TRBJ2-7; D tentatively fits TRBD1 or TRBD2 (5 bases each). CDR3 length: 17 amino acids. Germline assignment: CDR1 SNHLY and CDR2 FYNNEI. Between the trimmed V and J ends, which lost 6 bases and 0 bases, there was a span of 21 bases. The CDR3 loop is CASSDRPQGPGSYEQYF. The CDR3 DNA reads TGTGCCAGCAGCGACCGGCCCCAGGGACCAGGCTCCTACGAGCAGTACTTC.

The chain employs TRBV19 and TRBJ1-1; possibly TRBD1 for D (5 bases). V was clipped by 5 bases and J by 4 bases, with 14 bases between them. Germline values: CDR1 LNHDA, CDR2 SQIVND (reference sequence). The CDR3 contains 14 residues. The CDR3 is CASSAQGVATEAFF. The CDR3 DNA reads as TGTGCCAGTAGTGCCCAGGGTGTGGCCACTGAAGCTTTCTTT.

The chain uses TRBV5-1 and TRBJ1-1; D is perhaps TRBD1 (5 bases). The germline CDR1 and CDR2 sequences are SGHRS and YFSETQ. This CDR3 is built from 18 residues. Trimming stripped 0 bases from V and 2 bases from J, with 20 bases between. For the CDR3, the DNA is TGCGCCAGCAGCTTGGACCCTTTTATGGGGCTGGCCAACACTGAAGCTTTCTTT. Its translation: CASSLDPFMGLANTEAFF.